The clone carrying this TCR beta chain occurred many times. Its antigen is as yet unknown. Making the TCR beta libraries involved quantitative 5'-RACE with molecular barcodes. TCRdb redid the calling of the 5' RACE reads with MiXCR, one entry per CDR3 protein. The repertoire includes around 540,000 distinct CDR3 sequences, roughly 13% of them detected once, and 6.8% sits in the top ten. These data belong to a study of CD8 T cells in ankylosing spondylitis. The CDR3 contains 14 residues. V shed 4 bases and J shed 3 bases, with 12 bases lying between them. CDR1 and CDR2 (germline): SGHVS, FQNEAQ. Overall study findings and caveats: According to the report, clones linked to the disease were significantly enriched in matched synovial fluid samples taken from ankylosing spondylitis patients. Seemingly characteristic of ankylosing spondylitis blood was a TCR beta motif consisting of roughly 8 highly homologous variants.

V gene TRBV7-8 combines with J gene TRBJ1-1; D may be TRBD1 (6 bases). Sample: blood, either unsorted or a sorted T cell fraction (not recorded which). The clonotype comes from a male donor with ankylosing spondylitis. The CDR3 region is CASSSQGLDTEAFF. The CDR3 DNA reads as TGTGCCAGCAGCTCACAGGGATTGGACACTGAAGCTTTCTTT.